This is a list of T cell receptor beta chains from one sample in a study of cytomegalovirus exposure and HLA in healthy donors. Sequenced by immunoSEQ multiplex PCR; TCRdb stores in-frame clones only, minus some. Here the sample table reports 85,000 to 90,000 clones. The specimen sequenced was PBMCs. The receptors were gathered from a man aged 50-60 years in good health and CMV-seropositive. The CDR3 runs from the conserved cysteine through the conserved F or W. D genes are given only for firm matches.

TRBV6-6	TRBJ2-5	NA	TGTGCCAGCACCCTCGGGACTTGGTACCAAGAGACCCAGTACTTC	CASTLGTWYQETQYF
TRBV28	TRBJ1-2	NA	TGTGCCAGCAGTTTACAGAACTATGGCTACACCTTC	CASSLQNYGYTF
TRBV25-1	TRBJ2-1	TRBD2	TGTGCCAGCAGTAGCGGGAGGACCGCGGATCTCAATGAGCAGTTCTTC	CASSSGRTADLNEQFF
TRBV19	TRBJ1-2	NA	TGTGCCAGTAAGGACATACAGGGAGACTATGGCTACACCTTC	CASKDIQGDYGYTF
TRBV7-9	TRBJ2-5	NA	TGTGCCAGCAGCTTAGCCCCCACAGGGCCGAAGACCCAGTACTTC	CASSLAPTGPKTQYF
TRBV7-6	TRBJ2-2	NA	TGTGCCAGCAGCCCGGGTCAGGGAAACACCGGGGAGCTGTTTTTT	CASSPGQGNTGELFF
TRBV19	TRBJ1-1	TRBD1	TGTGCCAGTAGTACGGTCTCAGGGGGGACTGAAGCTTTCTTT	CASSTVSGGTEAFF
TRBV5-1	TRBJ1-1	NA	TGCGCCAGCAGCTTTCGGGGGTTGCCCAACACTGAAGCTTTCTTT	CASSFRGLPNTEAFF
TRBV19	TRBJ2-7	TRBD2	TGTGCCAGTAGTACAATAGCGGGAGAGGGGCGCGAGCAGTACTTC	CASSTIAGEGREQYF
TRBV27	TRBJ2-1	NA	TGTGCCAGCAGTTCCGCGGGTGAGCAGTTCTTC	CASSSAGEQFF
TRBV25-1	TRBJ1-1	TRBD1	TGTGCCAGCAGTGACCTTACAGGGGAAACTGAAGCTTTCTTT	CASSDLTGETEAFF
TRBV5-4	TRBJ2-5	TRBD1	TGTGCCAGCAGCGGGACAGGGTCCCAAGAGACCCAGTACTTC	CASSGTGSQETQYF
TRBV6-5	TRBJ1-2	TRBD1	TGTGCCAGCAGTTTGGACAGGGGGCGAGATGGCTACACCTTC	CASSLDRGRDGYTF
TRBV18	TRBJ1-3	NA	TGTGCCAGCTCACCCCTAGACAGAACAAACACCATATATTTT	CASSPLDRTNTIYF
TRBV30	TRBJ1-2	NA	TGTGCCTGGAGCCCAGGGCCTTATGGCTACACCTTC	CAWSPGPYGYTF
TRBV7-9	TRBJ1-2	TRBD1	TGTGCCAGCAGCAGGGACGGGACAGGTGGATACTATGGCTACACCTTC	CASSRDGTGGYYGYTF
TRBV30	TRBJ2-7	TRBD1	TGTGCCTGGAGCGATACAGGGCAGGGGGCTTTCGAGCAGTACTTC	CAWSDTGQGAFEQYF
TRBV7-2	TRBJ2-3	NA	TGTGCCAGCAGCTTAGCAGTACTAGGAGGAGATACGCAGTATTTT	CASSLAVLGGDTQYF
TRBV15	TRBJ2-2	NA	TGTGCCACCAGCATATCCGCCGGGGAGCTGTTTTTT	CATSISAGELFF
TRBV7-2	TRBJ2-1	TRBD2	TGTGCCAGCAGCTTAGCGAGCGGGAGTATGAATGAGCAGTTCTTC	CASSLASGSMNEQFF
TRBV7-9	TRBJ1-1	NA	TGTGCCACCGAAGAGGGGGCTGAAGCTTTCTTT	CATEEGAEAFF
TRBV30	TRBJ1-2	TRBD1	TGTGCCTTCCCAGTTACAGGGGCCGGTGGCTACACCTTC	CAFPVTGAGGYTF
TRBV29-1	TRBJ2-1	TRBD2	TGCAGCGTTGAAGATTGGACTAGCGGGAGGGTCTTGAGGGTGCGTGAGCAGTTCTTC	CSVEDWTSGRVLRVREQFF
TRBV6-5	TRBJ2-7	NA	TGTGCCAGCAGTTACTCCTGGGACTTCAACTCCTACGAGCAGTACTTC	CASSYSWDFNSYEQYF
TRBV7-9	TRBJ1-1	NA	TGTGCCAGCAGCTTATTTCAGATGAACACTGAAGCTTTCTTT	CASSLFQMNTEAFF
TRBV7-9	TRBJ1-2	TRBD1	TGTGCCAGCAGCGGAACAGGGGGCTTCAACTATGGCTACACCTTC	CASSGTGGFNYGYTF
TRBV27	TRBJ1-5	TRBD1	TGTGCCGGGACAGGGGAGGGCAATCAGCCCCAGCATTTT	CAGTGEGNQPQHF
TRBV19	TRBJ1-2	NA	TGTGCCAGTGGCCTGCGGTATGGCTACACCTTC	CASGLRYGYTF
TRBV11-2	TRBJ1-2	NA	TGTGCCAGCAGCTTAGACAGTACCTATGGCTACACCTTC	CASSLDSTYGYTF
TRBV6-5	TRBJ2-7	NA	TGTGCCAGCAGCTTGAGCGGTGGAGGCGGGTACGAGCAGTACTTC	CASSLSGGGGYEQYF
TRBV30	TRBJ1-1	NA	TGTGCCTGGAGCCTCTATGAGAACACTGAAGCTTTCTTT	CAWSLYENTEAFF
TRBV19	TRBJ2-1	TRBD2	TGTGCCAGTAGTAGGGCGGGAGGGTCCTACAATGAGCAGTTCTTC	CASSRAGGSYNEQFF
TRBV5-4	TRBJ1-6	TRBD1	TGTGCCAGCAGCCGGGGACAGGGGGCGCATTCACCCCTCCACTTT	CASSRGQGAHSPLHF
TRBV10-3	TRBJ2-1	NA	TGTGCCATCAGTGAGTCGGGGCACAATGAGCAGTTCTTC	CAISESGHNEQFF
TRBV4-3	TRBJ2-7	NA	TGCGCCAGCAGCCGGAGAAGGGGCGAGCAGTACTTC	CASSRRRGEQYF
TRBV7-3	TRBJ1-5	NA	TGTGCCAGCAGCTTAAGTGGAGATAGCAATCAGCCCCAGCATTTT	CASSLSGDSNQPQHF
TRBV7-2	TRBJ1-5	TRBD1	TGTGCCAGCAGCGCCCATTCAGGGGGCTACGATCAGCCCCAGCATTTT	CASSAHSGGYDQPQHF
TRBV7-6	TRBJ2-5	TRBD1	TGTGCCAGCAGCTTAGGACAGGGATTTGAAGAGACCCAGTACTTC	CASSLGQGFEETQYF
TRBV5-4	TRBJ2-3	NA	TGTGCCAGCAGCTTGCGTGGCACAGATACGCAGTATTTT	CASSLRGTDTQYF
TRBV9	TRBJ2-2	NA	TGTGCCAGCAGCGTATCCCCCGCCGGGGAGCTGTTTTTT	CASSVSPAGELFF
TRBV5-1	TRBJ1-1	TRBD1	TGCGCCAGCAGAACAGGGGAGAATAGGAACACTGAAGCTTTCTTT	CASRTGENRNTEAFF